Listed here are 5 T cell receptor beta chains from one sample, sequenced in a study of T cells in localized non-small cell lung cancer. This table comes from immunoSEQ multiplex PCR, and its TCRdb copy is limited to in-frame clones, with some not included. The sample consists of around 3,500 clones, around 20% of them appearing once. Sequencing used lung tumor tissue, obtained before any cancer treatment. These receptors came from a woman between 35 and 70 years old with stage III squamous cell lung carcinoma.

The chain couples TRBV14 to TRBJ1-2; D gene unclear. The ends were cut back, 2 bases at V and 0 bases at J, with 10 bases in the middle. This CDR3 is 15 amino acids long. The V gene's germline CDR1 is SGHDN and CDR2 FVKESK. CDR3: CASSQMGIANYGYTF. CDR3 coding DNA: TGTGCCAGCAGCCAAATGGGCATAGCTAACTATGGCTACACCTTC.

The V call is TRBV28, the J call TRBJ2-7; D may be TRBD1 (6 bases). Trimming cost V 3 bases and J 1 base, with 10 bases left between them. Germline CDR1 is MDHEN and CDR2 is SYDVKM. This CDR3 has 14 amino acids. CDR3 sequence: CASSLGRGSYEQYF. The DNA of the CDR3 is TGTGCCAGCAGTTTGGGTAGGGGGTCCTACGAGCAGTACTTC.

Relative to its sample, this clone is medium-sized. The chain links TRBV11-3 to TRBJ2-6; 8 nucleotides match TRBD1. The CDR3 contains 16 residues. V shed 3 bases, J shed 2 bases, and the junction held 3 bases outside the gene matches. Germline CDR1 reads SGHNT; CDR2 reads YENEEA. The CDR3 loop reads CASSFTGGTGANVLTF. In nucleotides, the CDR3 is TGTGCCAGCAGCTTCACAGGGGGAACTGGGGCCAACGTCCTGACTTTC.

This chain uses TRBV6-8 with TRBJ2-7; D call uncertain. V lost 6 bases and J lost 3, with 12 bases in between. Germline CDR1 reads MNHGY; CDR2 reads SAAAGT. There are 13 residues in the CDR3. The CDR3 DNA follows: TGTGCCAGCAGCCGGGCCCGTCACTACGAGCAGTACTTC. Amino acid sequence: CASSRARHYEQYF.

The rearrangement links TRBV30 to TRBJ2-3; D remains ambiguous. CDR1 is GTSNPN and CDR2 is SVGIG in the germline V gene (reference sequence). The germline V and J ends were trimmed by 2 bases and 4 bases, with 10 bases remaining between them. The CDR3 extends over 13 amino acids. CDR3 region: CAWSLYTADTQYF. CDR3 nucleotide sequence: TGTGCCTGGAGTCTCTACACCGCAGATACGCAGTATTTT. The variable domain in full, completed from reference TRBV30 and TRBJ2-3, reads SQTIHQWPATLVQPVGSPLSLECTVEGTSNPNLYWYRQAAGRGLQLLFYSVGIGQISSEVPQNLSASRPQDRQFILSSKKLLLSDSGFYLCAWSLYTADTQYFGPGTRLTVL.